A selection of T cell receptor beta chains follows, all from one sample in a study of blood T cells in healthy people across ages. MiXCR, run by TCRdb on the 5' RACE reads, gives a single entry per CDR3 protein. Of 700,000 or so distinct CDR3 sequences in the sample, around a fifth were seen once. Sequenced input: blood. Source of these receptors: a man in his 70s in good health. CDR3s include the opening cysteine and the closing phenylalanine or tryptophan. The order of the fields is clone size, J gene, V gene, D gene, CDR3 DNA, CDR3 protein. The D gene is left open where the match is weak. Expanded clones get a size class; other rows say once, few or many, or leave the size out.

size: NA
J: TRBJ2-3
V: TRBV20-1
D: TRBD1
DNA: TGCAGTGCTAGAGATATATCCGGGACAGTCACAGATACGCAGTATTTT
CDR3: CSARDISGTVTDTQYF

size: few
J: TRBJ1-1
V: TRBV14
D: NA
DNA: TGTGCCAGCAGCCTCCTTTTGGGGACTGAAGCTTTCTTT
CDR3: CASSLLLGTEAFF

size: few
J: TRBJ2-3
V: TRBV6-5
D: TRBD1
DNA: TGTGCCAGCAGTTATCGACAGGGGACAGGCTCCTCAACAGATACGCAGTATTTT
CDR3: CASSYRQGTGSSTDTQYF

size: NA
J: TRBJ1-5
V: TRBV28
D: NA
DNA: TGTGCCAGCAGTCTCTTGCGTATAATCGGGGATCAGCCCCAGCATTTT
CDR3: CASSLLRIIGDQPQHF

size: NA
J: TRBJ2-1
V: TRBV11-3
D: NA
DNA: TGTGCCAGCAGCCTCACGGTCCTAGGCAACAATGAGCAGTTCTTC
CDR3: CASSLTVLGNNEQFF

size: many
J: TRBJ2-1
V: TRBV7-2
D: TRBD2
DNA: TGTGCCAGCAGCTTGAGGATTAGCGGGAGACATGAGCAGTTCTTC
CDR3: CASSLRISGRHEQFF

size: few
J: TRBJ2-5
V: TRBV21-1
D: NA
DNA: TGTGCCAGCAGCAAAGCTCCAGGGGGTACGGAGACCCAGTACTTC
CDR3: CASSKAPGGTETQYF

size: few
J: TRBJ2-1
V: TRBV28
D: TRBD2
DNA: TGTGCCAGCAGTTTAACGACTAGCGGGGGGTTGAATGAGCAGTTCTTC
CDR3: CASSLTTSGGLNEQFF

size: once
J: TRBJ1-2
V: TRBV7-9
D: NA
DNA: TGTGCCAGCAGCGGGGACACCAGAACTAGGGGCTACACCTTC
CDR3: CASSGDTRTRGYTF

size: few
J: TRBJ1-5
V: TRBV6-6
D: NA
DNA: TGTGCCAGCCTGGGTTGGAGCGATAGCAATCAGCCCCAGCATTTT
CDR3: CASLGWSDSNQPQHF

size: few
J: TRBJ1-1
V: TRBV29-1
D: NA
DNA: TGCAGCGTCTCGACAGCCCTGAACACTGAAGCTTTCTTT
CDR3: CSVSTALNTEAFF

size: NA
J: TRBJ1-1
V: TRBV30
D: NA
DNA: TGTGCCTGGAGTCAAACAAACACTGAAGCTTTCTTT
CDR3: CAWSQTNTEAFF

size: NA
J: TRBJ2-2
V: TRBV3-1
D: TRBD2
DNA: TGTGCCAGCAGCCCCGGACTAGCGGGAGCCATCGGGGAGCTGTTTTTT
CDR3: CASSPGLAGAIGELFF

size: NA
J: TRBJ2-1
V: TRBV28
D: NA
DNA: TGTGCCAGCAGTTGTCGTAGGGGGGGCTCAAATGAGCAGTTCTTC
CDR3: CASSCRRGGSNEQFF

size: few
J: TRBJ2-4
V: TRBV5-1
D: TRBD2
DNA: TGCGCCAGCAGCTTGGGGAGCGGGGAAAACATTCAGTACTTC
CDR3: CASSLGSGENIQYF

size: few
J: TRBJ2-3
V: TRBV6-6
D: TRBD2
DNA: TGTGCCACCAAACCTAGCGGGAGAACAGATACGCAGTATTTT
CDR3: CATKPSGRTDTQYF

size: NA
J: TRBJ2-2
V: TRBV3-1
D: TRBD1
DNA: TGTGCCAGCAGCCGGGAACAGGGGTGGGAGCTGTTTTTT
CDR3: CASSREQGWELFF

size: NA
J: TRBJ2-4
V: TRBV27
D: TRBD1
DNA: TGTGCCAGCAGTTTATCGGCCGTAACAGGGGGCATTCAGTACTTC
CDR3: CASSLSAVTGGIQYF

size: NA
J: TRBJ2-7
V: TRBV3-1
D: TRBD1
DNA: TGTGCCAGCAGTCGAATACGGACAGGGGCCTTCCCATACGAGCAGTACTTC
CDR3: CASSRIRTGAFPYEQYF

size: few
J: TRBJ2-7
V: TRBV18
D: TRBD1
DNA: TGTGCCAGCTCACCGTCATCCGGGACAGCCTACGAGCAGTACTTC
CDR3: CASSPSSGTAYEQYF

size: few
J: TRBJ1-5
V: TRBV18
D: TRBD1
DNA: TGTGCCAGCTCAGCGGGACAGAGCAATCAGCCCCAGCATTTT
CDR3: CASSAGQSNQPQHF

size: NA
J: TRBJ1-1
V: TRBV11-3
D: NA
DNA: TGTGCCAGCAGCTTCGACCCCCAAACTGAAGCTTTCTTT
CDR3: CASSFDPQTEAFF

size: few
J: TRBJ1-1
V: TRBV6-1
D: TRBD1
DNA: TGTGCCAGCACTGACAGGGTAACTGAAGCTTTCTTT
CDR3: CASTDRVTEAFF

size: few
J: TRBJ1-4
V: TRBV20-1
D: TRBD1
DNA: TGCAGTGCTAGCGGAGGGGGCCATGAAGAACTGTTTTTT
CDR3: CSASGGGHEELFF

size: few
J: TRBJ2-2
V: TRBV2
D: NA
DNA: TGTGCCAGCAGTGAGAAGACGGGCGCCACCGGGGAGCTGTTTTTT
CDR3: CASSEKTGATGELFF

size: NA
J: TRBJ1-4
V: TRBV7-8
D: NA
DNA: TGTGCCAGCAGCTTATTAGCGAGGACTAATGAAAAACTGTTTTTT
CDR3: CASSLLARTNEKLFF

size: NA
J: TRBJ2-5
V: TRBV11-2
D: NA
DNA: TGTGCCAGCAGCTTTTTCAGGGAGGAGTTCCAAGAGACCCAGTACTTC
CDR3: CASSFFREEFQETQYF

size: once
J: TRBJ2-5
V: TRBV5-1
D: TRBD2
DNA: TGCGCCAGCAGCATACTAGCGGGGGTCGATGAGACCCAGTACTTC
CDR3: CASSILAGVDETQYF

size: NA
J: TRBJ2-4
V: TRBV4-2
D: NA
DNA: TGTGCCAGCAGCCAAGGGCATGACGAAAACATTCAGTACTTC
CDR3: CASSQGHDENIQYF

size: NA
J: TRBJ2-3
V: TRBV4-1
D: TRBD2
DNA: TGCGCCAGCACGATAGCGGGGGGAACCACAGATACGCAGTATTTT
CDR3: CASTIAGGTTDTQYF

size: few
J: TRBJ1-6
V: TRBV18
D: NA
DNA: TGTGCCAGCTCACCATACCAGTTTAATTCACCCCTCCACTTT
CDR3: CASSPYQFNSPLHF

size: NA
J: TRBJ2-3
V: TRBV29-1
D: TRBD2
DNA: TGCAGCCCGAGACTAGCGGGGGTAGAAAAAGATACGCAGTATTTT
CDR3: CSPRLAGVEKDTQYF

size: few
J: TRBJ1-4
V: TRBV28
D: NA
DNA: TGTGCCAGCAGTTTCTTCGGGGGACAACGAGGGGAAAAACTGTTTTTT
CDR3: CASSFFGGQRGEKLFF

size: NA
J: TRBJ2-5
V: TRBV7-2
D: TRBD1
DNA: TGTGCCAGCAGCCCGACAGGGGGCCTGTACCAAGAGACCCAGTACTTC
CDR3: CASSPTGGLYQETQYF

size: few
J: TRBJ1-6
V: TRBV5-6
D: NA
DNA: TGTGCCAGCAGCTTGAGTCTCGGAGGCTCCTATAATTCACCCCTCCACTTT
CDR3: CASSLSLGGSYNSPLHF

size: NA
J: TRBJ2-7
V: TRBV5-1
D: TRBD1
DNA: TGCGCCAGCAGCTTGGACGGACAGGGGGCTTACTACGAGCAGTACTTC
CDR3: CASSLDGQGAYYEQYF

size: once
J: TRBJ2-1
V: TRBV6-5
D: NA
DNA: TGTGCCACCACAAAAAGGGGACGGGATGAGCAGTTCTTC
CDR3: CATTKRGRDEQFF

size: NA
J: TRBJ2-1
V: TRBV21-1
D: NA
DNA: TGTGCCAGCAGCAAAGGGGGACAGGGGACTCCCAAGACTAGCCGCTATGAGCAGTTCTTC
CDR3: CASSKGGQGTPKTSRYEQFF

size: NA
J: TRBJ2-3
V: TRBV5-1
D: TRBD1
DNA: TGCGCCAGCAGCCCCGACAGGGCATTGCAGTATTTT
CDR3: CASSPDRALQYF

size: few
J: TRBJ2-3
V: TRBV12-3/TRBV12-4
D: NA
DNA: TGTGCCGGCAGTTTTCGGGGAAGAGCCTCTAGCACAGATACGCAGTATTTT
CDR3: CAGSFRGRASSTDTQYF

size: NA
J: TRBJ2-2
V: TRBV14
D: NA
DNA: TGTGCCAGCAGCCAAGTCATGGGCCATAACACCGGGGAGCTGTTTTTT
CDR3: CASSQVMGHNTGELFF

size: NA
J: TRBJ2-7
V: TRBV9
D: TRBD1
DNA: TGTGCCAGCAGCTCCGGGGACAGGGGGCTCGAGCAGTACTTC
CDR3: CASSSGDRGLEQYF

size: few
J: TRBJ2-3
V: TRBV7-9
D: NA
DNA: TGTGCCAGCAGCTTAGACGCCGGTACGCAGTATTTT
CDR3: CASSLDAGTQYF

size: many
J: TRBJ2-5
V: TRBV12-3/TRBV12-4
D: NA
DNA: TGTGCCAGCAGTTTAGCGCAGGGTTCGGAGACCCAGTACTTC
CDR3: CASSLAQGSETQYF

size: few
J: TRBJ2-3
V: TRBV9
D: NA
DNA: TGTGCCAGCAGCTCCTCGGGACGAATCAGCACAGATACGCAGTATTTT
CDR3: CASSSSGRISTDTQYF